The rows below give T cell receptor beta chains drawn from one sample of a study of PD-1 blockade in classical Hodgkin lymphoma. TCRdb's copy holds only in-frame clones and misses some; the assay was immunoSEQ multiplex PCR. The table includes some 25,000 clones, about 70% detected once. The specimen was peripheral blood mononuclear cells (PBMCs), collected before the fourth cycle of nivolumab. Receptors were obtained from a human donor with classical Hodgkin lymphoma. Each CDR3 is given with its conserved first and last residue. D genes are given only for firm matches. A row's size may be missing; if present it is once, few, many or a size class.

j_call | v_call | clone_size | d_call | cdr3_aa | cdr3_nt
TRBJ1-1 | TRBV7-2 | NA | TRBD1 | CASSIQGRGAFF | TGTGCCAGCAGCATACAGGGGCGGGGAGCTTTCTTT
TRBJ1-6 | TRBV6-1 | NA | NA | CASATGTTDSPLHF | TGTGCCAGCGCGACAGGTACCACTGATTCACCCCTCCACTTT
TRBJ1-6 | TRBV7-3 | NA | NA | CASSLGGVLNSPLHF | TGTGCCAGCAGTCTTGGTGGGGTTTTAAATTCACCCCTCCACTTT
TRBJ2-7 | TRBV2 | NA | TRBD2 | CASSSTSGGKQYF | TGTGCCAGCAGTTCGACTAGCGGGGGGAAGCAGTACTTC
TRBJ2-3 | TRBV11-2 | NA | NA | CASSSPGHQILRDTQYF | TGTGCCAGCAGCTCGCCGGGACACCAAATCCTGCGGGATACGCAGTATTTT
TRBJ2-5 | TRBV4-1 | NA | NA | CASSQDSLATAQETQYF | TGCGCCAGCAGCCAAGATAGCCTAGCGACCGCCCAAGAGACCCAGTACTTC
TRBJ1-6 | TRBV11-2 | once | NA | CASNKQEYNSPLHF | TGTGCCAGCAACAAACAGGAGTATAATTCACCCCTCCACTTT
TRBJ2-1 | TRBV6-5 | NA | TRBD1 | CASSYSETGVQFF | TGTGCCAGCAGTTACTCGGAGACAGGGGTGCAGTTCTTC
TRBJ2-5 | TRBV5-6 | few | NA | CASSSVSKVGETQYF | TGTGCCAGCAGCTCTGTTAGTAAGGTGGGAGAGACCCAGTACTTC
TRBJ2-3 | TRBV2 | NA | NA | CASSDGVTTDTQYF | TGTGCCAGCAGTGACGGCGTGACCACAGATACGCAGTATTTT
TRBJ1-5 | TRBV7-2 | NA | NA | CASSPQDGLNQPQHF | TGTGCCAGCAGCCCCCAGGACGGCCTCAATCAGCCCCAGCATTTT
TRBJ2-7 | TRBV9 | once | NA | CASSSTAAGEQYF | TGTGCCAGCAGTTCGACGGCTGCCGGTGAGCAGTACTTC
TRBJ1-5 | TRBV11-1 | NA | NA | CASSLEGYSGQPQHF | TGTGCCAGCAGCTTGGAGGGATACTCAGGTCAGCCCCAGCATTTT
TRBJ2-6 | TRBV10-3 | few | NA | CAIRITGGAGANVLTF | TGTGCCATCAGGATAACAGGGGGGGCTGGGGCCAACGTCCTGACTTTC
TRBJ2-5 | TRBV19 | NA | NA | CASSPGPTIGETQYF | TGTGCCAGTAGCCCGGGACCTACGATTGGAGAGACCCAGTACTTC
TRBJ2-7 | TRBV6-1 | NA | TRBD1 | CASIRGRGSYEQYF | TGTGCCAGCATCAGGGGGCGAGGTTCCTACGAGCAGTACTTC
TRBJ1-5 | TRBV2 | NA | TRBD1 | CASSENNPKQGAPQHF | TGTGCCAGCAGTGAAAATAATCCAAAGCAGGGGGCTCCCCAGCATTTT
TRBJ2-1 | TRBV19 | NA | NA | CASSIDNEQFF | TGTGCCAGTAGTATAGATAATGAGCAGTTCTTC
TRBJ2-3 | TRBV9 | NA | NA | CASSVAWGDTQYF | TGTGCCAGCAGCGTAGCATGGGGGGACACGCAGTATTTT
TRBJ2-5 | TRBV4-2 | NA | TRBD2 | CASSPRGGPSKETQYF | TGTGCCAGCAGCCCCCGGGGGGGACCCTCGAAAGAGACCCAGTACTTC
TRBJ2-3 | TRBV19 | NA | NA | CASRKAALIPADTQYF | TGTGCCAGTAGGAAGGCAGCGCTAATCCCCGCAGATACGCAGTATTTT
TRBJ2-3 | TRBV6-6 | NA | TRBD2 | CASSNSGDTQYF | TGTGCCAGCAGTAATAGCGGGGATACGCAGTATTTT